This TCR beta chain comes out of a study of shared clonotypes between healthy human individuals. Study results and caveats: Sharing across a handful of donors was seen in around 5% of naive CD4 clonotypes.

Germline CDR1 and CDR2: MNHNS and SASEGT. V lost 5 bases and J lost 3, with 17 bases in between. This CDR3 contains 15 residues. CD45RO-negative, CCR7-selected cells formed the naive CD8 fraction, which excluded terminally differentiated effector memory CD45RA+ cells. Points on this clone: What it binds is not known.

Repertoires were generated with immunoSEQ multiplex PCR, while TCRdb's copy carries only in-frame clones and drops some. The data show about 2.1 million clones, just under 95% seen once. Sequencing input: naive CD8+ T cells from PBMCs. The sequence was obtained from a man between 18 and 35 years old in good health. Some clones in this sample may be carry-over from other donors' samples. The chain carries TRBV6-1 and TRBJ2-7; D uncertain. The CDR3 reads CASSPSRGRDYEQYF. CDR3 coding DNA: TGTGCCAGCAGTCCCAGCCGCGGTCGTGACTACGAGCAGTACTTC.